The clone carrying this TCR beta chain was recorded once. V trimming: 3 bases; J trimming: 11 bases; junction bases outside the gene matches: 13. The CDR3 is made up of 15 amino acids. Germline V gene lookup returns CDR1 SGHNT and CDR2 YENEEA. This record comes from a study of blood T cell repertoires in COVID-19. The data were produced by immunoSEQ multiplex PCR, yet TCRdb's version contains in-frame clones alone and is incomplete. Of about 360,000 clones listed, 81% were seen once; the top ten hold around 1.1%. Sequencing was done on a sample of peripheral blood. This chain links TRBV11-3 with TRBJ1-5; 7 nucleotides line up with TRBD1. The clonotype was recovered from a human donor with acute or convalescent COVID-19. The donor label of this sample is uncertain. The CDR3 DNA reads TGTGCCAGCAGCTTTGCGACAGGGAAATCTGGGGCCCAGCATTTT. It specifies CASSFATGKSGAQHF. The entire variable domain, with the rest obtained from reference TRBV11-3 and TRBJ1-5, is as follows: EAGVVQSPRYKIIEKKQPVAFWCNPISGHNTLYWYLQNLGQGPELLIRYENEEAVDDSQLPKDRFSAERLKGVDSTLKIQPAELGDSAVYLCASSFATGKSGAQHFGDGTRLSIL.